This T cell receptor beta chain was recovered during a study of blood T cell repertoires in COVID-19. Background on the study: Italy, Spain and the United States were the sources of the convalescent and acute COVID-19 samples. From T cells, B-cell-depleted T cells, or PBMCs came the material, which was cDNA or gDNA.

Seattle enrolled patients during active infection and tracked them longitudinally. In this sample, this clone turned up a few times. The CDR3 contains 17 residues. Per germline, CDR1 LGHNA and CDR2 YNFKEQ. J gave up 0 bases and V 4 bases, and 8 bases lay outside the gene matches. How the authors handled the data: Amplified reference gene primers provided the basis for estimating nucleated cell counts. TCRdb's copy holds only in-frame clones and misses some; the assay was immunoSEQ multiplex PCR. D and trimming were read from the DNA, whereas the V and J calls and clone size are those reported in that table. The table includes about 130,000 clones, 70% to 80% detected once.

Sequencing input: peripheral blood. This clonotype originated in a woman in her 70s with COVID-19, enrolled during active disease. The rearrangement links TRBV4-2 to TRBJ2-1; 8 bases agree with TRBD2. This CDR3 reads CASSPRGAGVSYNEQFF. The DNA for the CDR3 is TGTGCCAGCAGCCCACGGGGAGCGGGGGTCTCCTACAATGAGCAGTTCTTC.